The rows below give T cell receptor beta chains drawn from one sample of a study of vaccination and CD4 T cells after COVID-19. TCRdb independently ran MiXCR on the PCR reads; one entry per CDR3 protein. The sample consists of tens of thousands of distinct CDR3 sequences, 49% of them appearing once. The material was CD4+ T cells from blood, obtained about 7 months after SARS-CoV-2 vaccination. These receptors originate from a human donor who had recovered from COVID-19. Each CDR3 is given with its conserved first and last residue. The order of the fields is clone size, J gene, D gene, V gene, CDR3 DNA, CDR3 protein. D genes are given only for firm matches. Clone size, where shown, is once, few, many, or a class for clones that have expanded.

NA TRBJ1-2 NA TRBV6-1 TGTGCCAGCAGCCGCGAGGCGGATGGGGGTGGCTACACCTTC CASSREADGGGYTF
NA TRBJ2-7 TRBD2 TRBV10-3 TGTGCCATCAGTCGGGGGGTCGGCTACGAGCAGTACTTC CAISRGVGYEQYF
NA TRBJ2-1 TRBD2 TRBV4-1 TGCGCCAGCAGCTTGGGTTTCGGGGGGGCCTATAACAATGAGCAGTTCTTC CASSLGFGGAYNNEQFF
few TRBJ2-2 NA TRBV6-4 TGTGCCAGCAGTGAGACTAGCACCGGGGAGCTGTTTTTT CASSETSTGELFF
few TRBJ2-3 TRBD2 TRBV6-1 TGTGCCAGCCTAGCGGGAATGGGCACAGATACGCAGTATTTT CASLAGMGTDTQYF
NA TRBJ2-1 NA TRBV19 TGTGCCAGTAGTATTCGCAGGGGGAGGGCCCTCTACAATGAGCAGTTCTTC CASSIRRGRALYNEQFF
few TRBJ1-1 NA TRBV6-1 TGTGCCAGCAGCCCCCAAGGAGACACTGAAGCTTTCTTT CASSPQGDTEAFF
NA TRBJ2-3 TRBD1 TRBV27 TGTGCCAGCAGCCCACCCTGGGGGACAGGGATCGCAGATACGCAGTATTTT CASSPPWGTGIADTQYF
NA TRBJ2-5 TRBD1 TRBV6-5 TGTGCCAGCAGTTACTCGAAATCCGGGACAGGGGAGCAAGAGACCCAGTACTTC CASSYSKSGTGEQETQYF
few TRBJ1-5 TRBD1 TRBV4-1 TGCGCCAGCGGGGGACAGGGGAATCAGCCCCAGCATTTT CASGGQGNQPQHF
few TRBJ2-3 NA TRBV2 TGTGCCAGCAGTGCCATAACAGATACGCAGTATTTT CASSAITDTQYF
NA TRBJ2-1 NA TRBV20-1 TGCAGTGCTAGAGTCGTGGACAATGAGCAGTTCTTC CSARVVDNEQFF
NA TRBJ1-2 NA TRBV6-2/TRBV6-3 TGTGCCAGCAGTAGGTCGACAGATGGCTACACCTTC CASSRSTDGYTF
NA TRBJ2-2 TRBD2 TRBV28 TGTGCCAGCAGTTTCCGGCGGGAGTTGGCCGGGGAGCTGTTTTTT CASSFRRELAGELFF
few TRBJ1-6 TRBD1 TRBV6-4 TGTGCCAGCAGTGACTCAGGGGGCAATTCACCCCTCCACTTT CASSDSGGNSPLHF
NA TRBJ2-3 TRBD2 TRBV7-9 TGTGCCAGCAGCTCTGAGGGAGGGAAAGATACGCAGTATTTT CASSSEGGKDTQYF
few TRBJ1-1 NA TRBV20-1 TGCAGTGCTAGAGGACCGAACACTGAAGCTTTCTTT CSARGPNTEAFF
NA TRBJ2-3 TRBD1 TRBV6-5 TGTGCCAGCAGTTCCGGGACAGGCACAGATACGCAGTATTTT CASSSGTGTDTQYF
NA TRBJ2-1 NA TRBV5-3 TGTGCCAGAAGCCTAGGGAGATTTGGTGAGCAGTTCTTC CARSLGRFGEQFF
NA TRBJ1-1 NA TRBV20-1 TGCAGTGCTAGAGATTTTTCTGCCGGGGTCAACACTGAAGCTTTCTTT CSARDFSAGVNTEAFF
NA TRBJ1-5 NA TRBV27 TGTGCCAGCAGTTTTCGGAAGGGGAGCAATCAGCCCCAGCATTTT CASSFRKGSNQPQHF
NA TRBJ2-5 NA TRBV2 TGTGCCAGCAGTGATCGGGCAGGTCGAGGGACCCAGTACTTC CASSDRAGRGTQYF
NA TRBJ2-7 NA TRBV6-2/TRBV6-3 TGTGCCAGCAGACCGTACAGTGATCGGACGTACGAGCAGTACTTC CASRPYSDRTYEQYF
NA TRBJ2-7 TRBD1 TRBV6-5 TGTGCCAGCAGTTACGGGACAGGGGGGTCCTACGAGCAGTACTTC CASSYGTGGSYEQYF
few TRBJ2-5 NA TRBV7-9 TGTGCCAGCAGCTTAGTTGCGGAAGAGACCCAGTACTTC CASSLVAEETQYF
NA TRBJ1-6 NA TRBV28 TGTGCCAGCAGTCACTCCAGAGGGGTGAATAATTCACCCCTCCACTTT CASSHSRGVNNSPLHF
NA TRBJ2-1 TRBD2 TRBV7-3 TGTGCCAGCAGCGAAGAGACTAGCGAGGAGCAGTTCTTC CASSEETSEEQFF
NA TRBJ1-3 NA TRBV15 TGTGCCACCAGCAGAGATCCCCGGGAAACGGGAAACACCATATATTTT CATSRDPRETGNTIYF
NA TRBJ2-3 NA TRBV4-3 TGCGCCAGCAGCCAAGATGTAGGTGGGAGCGCAGATACGCAGTATTTT CASSQDVGGSADTQYF
NA TRBJ1-1 NA TRBV7-3 TGTGCCAGCAGCTTCCAGGGCCGGAACACTGAAGCTTTCTTT CASSFQGRNTEAFF
NA TRBJ2-5 TRBD1 TRBV28 TGTGCCAGCAGTTCCGGACAGGGAGCACTCCAAGAGACCCAGTACTTC CASSSGQGALQETQYF
NA TRBJ2-1 TRBD2 TRBV27 TGTGCCAGCAGTTTAACCGGCGGGGACTATGCCAACAATGAGCAGTTCTTC CASSLTGGDYANNEQFF
few TRBJ1-1 NA TRBV10-2 TGCGCCAGCAGTGAGGGGGTCAACACTGAAGCTTTCTTT CASSEGVNTEAFF
NA TRBJ2-7 NA TRBV28 TGTGCCAGCAGTTTAGGGGGGGCAGTTGTGGGGACTTATCGCTACGAGCAGTACTTC CASSLGGAVVGTYRYEQYF
few TRBJ2-1 TRBD2 TRBV20-1 TGCAGTGCTAGAGGTAGTCGGGAGGTTGAGCAGTTCTTC CSARGSREVEQFF
medium-sized TRBJ2-3 TRBD2 TRBV15 TGTGCCACCAGCACGGGACTAGCGGACTCAGATACGCAGTATTTT CATSTGLADSDTQYF
NA TRBJ2-3 NA TRBV20-1 TGCAGTGCTAGTACCGCCGAGCGGGCGATAACAGATACGCAGTATTTT CSASTAERAITDTQYF
NA TRBJ2-5 NA TRBV6-5 TGTGCCAGCAGTTACGCCTATGGGGAGACCCAGTACTTC CASSYAYGETQYF
NA TRBJ2-5 TRBD2 TRBV15 TGTGCCACCAGGGCTAGCGGGAGTACGGAGACCCAGTACTTC CATRASGSTETQYF
NA TRBJ1-4 NA TRBV24-1 TGTGCCACCAGTGATGGGTACAACGAAAAACTGTTTTTT CATSDGYNEKLFF